The 21 T cell receptor beta chains below all came from one sample that was sequenced in a study of long-term antiretroviral therapy in people with HIV. Assay version v3.0 of immunoSEQ was used, and it was run at survey level. Sequenced by immunoSEQ multiplex PCR; TCRdb stores in-frame clones only, minus some. The data contain over 20,000 clones, 85% to 90% of them singletons. Sequences were derived from unsorted PBMCs, sampled 1.9 years after starting antiretroviral therapy. The receptors were gathered from a woman between 25 and 40 years old with HIV.

This sequence joins TRBV2 and TRBJ1-2; the D gene is possibly TRBD1 (5 bases). Germline values: CDR1 SNHLY, CDR2 FYNNEI. Trimming pared 5 bases from V and 2 bases from J, leaving 15 bases between. This CDR3 is built from 15 residues. CDR3 protein: CASSPRDRGNYGYTF. CDR3 DNA: TGTGCCAGCAGTCCCAGGGACCGAGGGAACTATGGCTACACCTTC.

The gene calls are TRBV27 and TRBJ2-6; D possibly corresponds to TRBD1 (5 bases). V was shortened by 0 bases and J by 0 bases, with 15 bases between the two germline ends. The CDR3 loop spans 19 amino acids. Germline CDR1 reads MNHEY; CDR2 reads SMNVEV (reference sequence). DNA for the CDR3: TGTGCCAGCAGTTTATCAGTAGACAGAAGAAGCTCTGGGGCCAACGTCCTGACTTTC. Protein product: CASSLSVDRRSSGANVLTF. Full variable domain (remainder filled in from reference TRBV27 and TRBJ2-6): EAQVTQNPRYLITVTGKKLTVTCSQNMNHEYMSWYRQDPGLGLRQIYYSMNVEVTDKGDVPEGYKVSRKEKRNFPLILESPSPNQTSLYFCASSLSVDRRSSGANVLTFGAGSRLTVL.

V gene TRBV25-1 combines with J gene TRBJ2-1; 8 bases align to TRBD2. In germline, CDR1 is MGHDK, CDR2 SYGVNS. This CDR3 is 17 amino acids long. With V trimmed by 3 bases and J by 9 bases, 16 bases remained unmatched. CDR3 in amino acids: CASSDPRVAGGLSEQFF. CDR3 DNA: TGTGCCAGCAGTGACCCTCGCGTGGCGGGGGGCCTATCTGAGCAGTTCTTC.

This chain links TRBV19 with TRBJ1-1; D unresolved. V was pared by 6 bases and J by 1 base, with 9 bases between. Germline V gene data show CDR1 as LNHDA and CDR2 as SQIVND (reference sequence). CDR3 length equals 13 residues. CDR3 nucleotide sequence: TGTGCCAGTAGATGGCAGCCGAACACTGAAGCTTTCTTT. Encoded protein: CASRWQPNTEAFF.

V is TRBV27 and J is TRBJ2-5, with 11 bases fitting TRBD2. The CDR3 has 16 residues. Per germline, CDR1 MNHEY and CDR2 SMNVEV (reference sequence). With 7 bases clipped from V and 4 bases from J, the junction kept 11 bases outside the gene matches. CDR3 in DNA: TGTGCCAGCACTAGGGTAGCGGGGGGGCTCGGAGAGACCCAGTACTTC. This encodes CASTRVAGGLGETQYF.

This clone was observed a few times. The rearrangement links TRBV19 to TRBJ2-7, with 8 bases fitting TRBD1. V lost 4 bases, J lost 4 bases, and 9 bases stayed unmatched. This CDR3 is 15 amino acids long. Germline-derived CDR1 and CDR2 are LNHDA and SQIVND (reference sequence). This CDR3 is CASSKVRGQGYEQYF. The CDR3 DNA is TGTGCCAGTAGTAAGGTACGCGGACAGGGTTACGAGCAGTACTTC.

This clone was seen only a few times. This rearrangement joins TRBV6-1 to TRBJ2-2; D is unresolved. Germline CDR1 reads MNHNS; CDR2 reads SASEGT. The CDR3 loop spans 15 amino acids. Trimming removed 2 bases from V and 6 bases from J, with 13 bases in between. The CDR3 nucleotides are TGTGCCAGCAGTGAATTTTGGGATTTTGCCGGGGAGCTGTTTTTT. Encoded protein: CASSEFWDFAGELFF.

The V call is TRBV15, the J call TRBJ1-4, with D possibly being TRBD1 (6 bases). CDR1 and CDR2 (germline): LNHNV, YYDKDF (reference sequence). The V end lost 0 bases, the J end lost 8 bases, and 16 bases lay between the germline ends. There are 16 residues in the CDR3. In nucleotides, the CDR3 is TGTGCCACCAGCAGAGATCGGGCAGGGGTTCGGGAAAAACTGTTTTTT. This gives the protein CATSRDRAGVREKLFF.

The chain carries TRBV30 and TRBJ1-5, with TRBD1 matching over 7 bases. The CDR3 extends over 13 amino acids. Per the germline V gene, CDR1 is GTSNPN and CDR2 is SVGIG (reference sequence). The junction had 6 bases not matched to a gene; V was cut back by 4 bases and J by 6 bases. CDR3 DNA sequence: TGTGCCTGGAACCCTAGACAGGGTCAGCCCCAGCATTTT. It specifies CAWNPRQGQPQHF.

The rearrangement joins TRBV7-2 to TRBJ1-1; possible D gene TRBD1, 6 bases. CDR1 is SGHTA and CDR2 is FQGNSA in the germline V gene. The CDR3 contains 14 residues. Between the trimmed V and J ends, which lost 4 bases and 1 base, there was a span of 10 bases. The CDR3 reads CASSSDRWNTEAFF. Here the CDR3 DNA reads TGTGCCAGCAGCTCTGACAGGTGGAACACTGAAGCTTTCTTT.

The chain has TRBV7-9 and TRBJ2-5; D gene uncertain. The ends were cut back, 2 bases at V and 5 bases at J, with 12 bases in the middle. CDR1 is SEHNR, CDR2 FQNEAQ, per germline (reference sequence). The CDR3 consists of 14 residues. CDR3 coding DNA: TGTGCCAGCAGCTTATTTCGAGTCGGCGAGACCCAGTACTTC. This encodes CASSLFRVGETQYF.

The chain uses TRBV13 and TRBJ2-1, with D unresolved. V was clipped by 5 bases and J by 2 bases, with 7 bases between them. The germline V gene has CDR1 PRHDT and CDR2 FYEKMQ (reference sequence). This CDR3 spans 13 amino acids. Written as DNA, the CDR3 is TGTGCCAGCAGCCCTAGAGCCTACAATGAGCAGTTCTTC. Translation: CASSPRAYNEQFF. The complete variable domain, with remaining parts taken from reference TRBV13 and TRBJ2-1, reads AAGVIQSPRHLIKEKRETATLKCYPIPRHDTVYWYQQGPGQDPQFLISFYEKMQSDKGSIPDRFSAQQFSDYHSELNMSSLELGDSALYFCASSPRAYNEQFFGPGTRLTVL.

The rearrangement links TRBV5-6 to TRBJ2-1; 12 bases are a match to TRBD2. CDR3 length: 17 amino acids. J lost 6 bases, V lost 0 bases, and 7 bases had no gene match. The germline V gene has CDR1 SGHDT and CDR2 YYEEEE. CDR3 sequence reads: CASSLGPTSGGANEQFF. CDR3 sequence (DNA): TGTGCCAGCAGCTTGGGTCCGACTAGCGGGGGCGCCAATGAGCAGTTCTTC. The variable domain in full, completed from reference TRBV5-6 and TRBJ2-1, reads DAGVTQSPTHLIKTRGQQVTLRCSPKSGHDTVSWYQQALGQGPQFIFQYYEEEERQRGNFPDRFSGHQFPNYSSELNVNALLLGDSALYLCASSLGPTSGGANEQFFGPGTRLTVL.

The rearrangement links TRBV5-1 to TRBJ2-3; unclear D gene. The CDR3 totals 15 residues. CDR1 SGHRS and CDR2 YFSETQ come from the germline V gene. Deletions cut 0 bases from V and 2 bases from J, with 10 bases between. CDR3 coding DNA: TGCGCCAGCAGCTTGGTCTCGCCAGCCACAGATACGCAGTATTTT. As protein: CASSLVSPATDTQYF.

The V gene is TRBV11-2, the J gene TRBJ2-7; tentative D call: TRBD2 (6 bases). There are 13 residues in the CDR3. Trimming removed 3 bases from V and 4 bases from J, with 10 bases in between. The germline V gene has CDR1 SGHAT and CDR2 FQNNGV. CDR3 nucleotides: TGTGCCAGCAGCTTGGAGGGCGGATACGAGCAGTACTTC. Its protein is CASSLEGGYEQYF.

This rearrangement joins TRBV6-1 to TRBJ1-3, with D perhaps matching TRBD1 (5 bases). V was trimmed by 4 bases and J by 0 bases, leaving 10 bases between them. Per the germline V gene, CDR1 is MNHNS and CDR2 is SASEGT. There are 15 residues in the CDR3. The CDR3 DNA reads TGTGCCAGCAGTGTCACGGGGGGCTCTGGAAACACCATATATTTT. Translated, it gives CASSVTGGSGNTIYF.

This chain links TRBV11-3 with TRBJ1-1, with D tentatively TRBD1 (5 bases). V shed 4 bases and J shed 12 bases, with 12 bases lying between them. The germline gives CDR1 SGHNT, CDR2 YENEEA. CDR3 length equals 11 residues. The CDR3: CASSSGRETFF. The DNA for the CDR3 is TGTGCCAGCAGCTCGGGCAGGGAAACTTTCTTT.

The CDR3 sequence: CASTAASGAGELFF. The CDR3, as DNA: TGTGCCAGCACGGCGGCGTCTGGCGCCGGGGAGCTGTTTTTT. The chain couples TRBV18 to TRBJ2-2; no clear D. CDR1 is KGHSH and CDR2 is LQKENI in the germline V gene. The CDR3 spans 14 residues. V was pared by 8 bases and J by 6 bases, with 16 bases between. The variable domain in full, with the rest retrieved from reference TRBV18 and TRBJ2-2, is NAGVMQNPRHLVRRRGQEARLRCSPMKGHSHVYWYRQLPEEGLKFMVYLQKENIIDESGMPKERFSAEFPKEGPSILRIQQVVRGDSAAYFCASTAASGAGELFFGEGSRLTVL.

The V and J genes are TRBV5-4 and TRBJ2-3; D remains unclear. V lost 1 base to trimming and J lost 1 base, with 7 bases between them. The CDR3 spans 14 residues. From germline, CDR1 is SGHNT and CDR2 YYREEE (reference sequence). The CDR3 DNA follows: TGTGCCAGCAGCTTGCTAGATCGCACAGATACGCAGTATTTT. Protein product: CASSLLDRTDTQYF.

This clone has just one count. V is TRBV7-2 and J is TRBJ2-1, with 8 bases identical to TRBD2. The CDR3 consists of 16 residues. J gave up 4 bases and V 6 bases, and 11 bases lay outside the gene matches. CDR1 and CDR2 from the germline V gene are SGHTA and FQGNSA. The CDR3 region has the DNA TGTGCCAGCAGGTCCCAGGGGCGGGGGGATTACAATGAGCAGTTCTTC. This gives the protein CASRSQGRGDYNEQFF. The full variable domain, with the rest looked up from reference TRBV7-2 and TRBJ2-1, is GAGVSQSPSNKVTEKGKDVELRCDPISGHTALYWYRQSLGQGLEFLIYFQGNSAPDKSGLPSDRFSAERTGGSVSTLTIQRTQQEDSAVYLCASRSQGRGDYNEQFFGPGTRLTVL.

This clone came up a few times. The chain carries TRBV30 and TRBJ1-6, with TRBD1 identical over 11 bases. The ends lost 8 bases at V and 9 bases at J; junction bases unmatched: 6. This CDR3 is 13 amino acids long. The germline V gene has CDR1 GTSNPN and CDR2 SVGIG (reference sequence). The CDR3 region is CASGQGATSPLHF. The CDR3 DNA reads TGTGCCAGCGGACAGGGGGCAACTTCACCCCTCCACTTT.